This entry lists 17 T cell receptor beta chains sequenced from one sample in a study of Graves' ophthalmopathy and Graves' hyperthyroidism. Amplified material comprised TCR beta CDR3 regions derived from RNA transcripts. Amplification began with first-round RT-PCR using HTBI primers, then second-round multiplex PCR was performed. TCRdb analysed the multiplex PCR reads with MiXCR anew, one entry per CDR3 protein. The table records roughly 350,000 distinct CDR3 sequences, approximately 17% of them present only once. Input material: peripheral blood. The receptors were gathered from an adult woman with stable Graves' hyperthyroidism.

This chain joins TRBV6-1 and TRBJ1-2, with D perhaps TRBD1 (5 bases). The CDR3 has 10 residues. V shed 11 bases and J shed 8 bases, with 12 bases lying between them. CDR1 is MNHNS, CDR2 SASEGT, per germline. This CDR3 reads CASRDTGYTF. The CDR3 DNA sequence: TGTGCCTCCAGGGATACGGGCTACACCTTC.

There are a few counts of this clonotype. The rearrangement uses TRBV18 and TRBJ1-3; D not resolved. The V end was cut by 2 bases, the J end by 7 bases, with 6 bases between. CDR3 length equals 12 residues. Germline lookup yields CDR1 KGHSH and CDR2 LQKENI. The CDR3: CASSPEENTIYF. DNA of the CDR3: TGTGCCAGCTCACCAGAGGAGAACACCATATATTTT. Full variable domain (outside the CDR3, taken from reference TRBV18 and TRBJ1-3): NAGVMQNPRHLVRRRGQEARLRCSPMKGHSHVYWYRQLPEEGLKFMVYLQKENIIDESGMPKERFSAEFPKEGPSILRIQQVVRGDSAAYFCASSPEENTIYFGEGSWLTVV.

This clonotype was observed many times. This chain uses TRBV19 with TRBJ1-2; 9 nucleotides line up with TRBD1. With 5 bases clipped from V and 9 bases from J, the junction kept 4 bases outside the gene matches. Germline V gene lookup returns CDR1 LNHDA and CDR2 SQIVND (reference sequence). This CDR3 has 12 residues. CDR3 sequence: CASSPGQGRYTF. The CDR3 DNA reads TGTGCCAGTAGTCCGGGACAGGGTCGCTACACCTTC.

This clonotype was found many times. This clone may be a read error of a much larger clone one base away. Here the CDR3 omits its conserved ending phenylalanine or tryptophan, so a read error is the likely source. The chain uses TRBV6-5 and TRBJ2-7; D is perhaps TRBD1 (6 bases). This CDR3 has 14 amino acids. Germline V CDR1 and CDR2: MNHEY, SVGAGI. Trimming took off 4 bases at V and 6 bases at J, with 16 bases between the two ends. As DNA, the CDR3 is TGTGCCAGCAGTTCTGGCAGGGGTCCCTCCGAGCAGTACTGC. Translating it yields CASSSGRGPSEQYC.

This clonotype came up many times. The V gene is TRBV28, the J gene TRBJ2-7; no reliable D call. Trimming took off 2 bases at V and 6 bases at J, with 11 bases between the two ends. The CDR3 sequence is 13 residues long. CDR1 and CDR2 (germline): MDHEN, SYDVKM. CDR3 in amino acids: CASSLDGALEQYF. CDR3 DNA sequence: TGTGCCAGCAGTTTAGACGGAGCGCTCGAGCAGTACTTC.

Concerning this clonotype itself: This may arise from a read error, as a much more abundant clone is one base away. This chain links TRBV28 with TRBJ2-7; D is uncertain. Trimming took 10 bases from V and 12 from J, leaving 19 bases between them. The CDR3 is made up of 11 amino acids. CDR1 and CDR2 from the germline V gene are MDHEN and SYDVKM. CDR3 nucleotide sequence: TGTGCCATCAGGTATCGGAGTTTTGGGTACTTC. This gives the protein CAIRYRSFGYF.

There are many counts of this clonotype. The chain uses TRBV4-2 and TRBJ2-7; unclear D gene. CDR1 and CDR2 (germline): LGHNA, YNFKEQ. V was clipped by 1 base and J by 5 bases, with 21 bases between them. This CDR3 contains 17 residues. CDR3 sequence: CASSQGAGPLRPNEQYF. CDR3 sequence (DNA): TGTGCCAGCAGCCAAGGGGCTGGTCCCCTAAGACCTAACGAGCAGTACTTC.

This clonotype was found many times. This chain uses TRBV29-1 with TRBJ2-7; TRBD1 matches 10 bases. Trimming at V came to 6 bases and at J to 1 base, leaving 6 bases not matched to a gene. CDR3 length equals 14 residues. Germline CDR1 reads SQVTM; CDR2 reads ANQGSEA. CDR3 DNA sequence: TGCAGCGTGAGCCGGGACAGGGGTTCCTACGAGCAGTACTTC. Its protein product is CSVSRDRGSYEQYF.

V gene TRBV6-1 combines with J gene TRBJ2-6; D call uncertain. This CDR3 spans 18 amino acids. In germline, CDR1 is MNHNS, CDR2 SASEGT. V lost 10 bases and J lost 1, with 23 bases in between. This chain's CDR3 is CAINEAPSGLSGANVLTF. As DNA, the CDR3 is TGTGCCATCAATGAAGCTCCCTCCGGCCTGTCTGGGGCCAACGTCCTGACTTTC.

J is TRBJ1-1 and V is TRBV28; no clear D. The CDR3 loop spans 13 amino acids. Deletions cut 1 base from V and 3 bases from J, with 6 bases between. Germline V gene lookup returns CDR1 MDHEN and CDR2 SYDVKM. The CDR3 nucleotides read TGTGCCAGCAGTTTATCCAGGCACACTGAAGCTTTCTTT. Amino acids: CASSLSRHTEAFF.

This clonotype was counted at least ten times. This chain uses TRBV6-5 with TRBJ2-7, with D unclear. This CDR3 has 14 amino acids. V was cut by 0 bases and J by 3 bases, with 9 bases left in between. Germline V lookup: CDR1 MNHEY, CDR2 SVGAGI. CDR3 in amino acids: CASSYSGQDYEQYF. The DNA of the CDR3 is TGTGCCAGCAGTTACTCAGGCCAAGACTACGAGCAGTACTTC.

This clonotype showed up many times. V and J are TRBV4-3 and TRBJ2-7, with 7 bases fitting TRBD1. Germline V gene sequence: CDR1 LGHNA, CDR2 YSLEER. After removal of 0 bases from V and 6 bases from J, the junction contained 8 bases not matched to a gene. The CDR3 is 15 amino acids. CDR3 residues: CASSQDVQGLGEQYF. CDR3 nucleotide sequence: TGCGCCAGCAGCCAAGATGTACAGGGGCTCGGCGAGCAGTACTTC.

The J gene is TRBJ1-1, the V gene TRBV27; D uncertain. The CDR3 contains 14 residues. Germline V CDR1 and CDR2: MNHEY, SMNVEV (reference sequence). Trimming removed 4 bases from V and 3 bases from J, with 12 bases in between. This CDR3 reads CASSSLTEYTEAFF. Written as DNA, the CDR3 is TGTGCCAGCAGTTCACTAACAGAGTACACTGAAGCTTTCTTT.

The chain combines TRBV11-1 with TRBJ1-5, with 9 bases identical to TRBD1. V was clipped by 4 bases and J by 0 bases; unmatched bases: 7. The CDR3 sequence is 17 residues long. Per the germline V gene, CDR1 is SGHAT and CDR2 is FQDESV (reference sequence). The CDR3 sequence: CASSSWTGASSNQPQHF. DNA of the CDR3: TGTGCCAGCAGCTCCTGGACAGGGGCCAGTAGCAATCAGCCCCAGCATTTT.

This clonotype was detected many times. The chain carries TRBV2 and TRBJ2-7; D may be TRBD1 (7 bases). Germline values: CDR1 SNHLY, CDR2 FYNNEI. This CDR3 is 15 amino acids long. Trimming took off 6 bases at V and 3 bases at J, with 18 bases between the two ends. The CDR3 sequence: CASSVGGGADYEQYF. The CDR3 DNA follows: TGTGCCAGCAGCGTAGGAGGGGGCGCAGACTACGAGCAGTACTTC.

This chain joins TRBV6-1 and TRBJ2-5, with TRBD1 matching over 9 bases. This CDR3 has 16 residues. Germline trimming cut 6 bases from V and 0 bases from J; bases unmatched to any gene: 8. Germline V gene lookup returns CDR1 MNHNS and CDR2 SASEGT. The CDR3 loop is CASRKGGTGYQETQYF. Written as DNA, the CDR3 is TGTGCCAGCAGGAAGGGTGGGACAGGGTACCAAGAGACCCAGTACTTC.

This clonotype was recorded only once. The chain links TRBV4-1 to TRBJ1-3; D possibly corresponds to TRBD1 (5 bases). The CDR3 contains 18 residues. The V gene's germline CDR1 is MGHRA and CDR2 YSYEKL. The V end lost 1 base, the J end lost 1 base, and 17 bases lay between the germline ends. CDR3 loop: CASSQAGGRGISGNTIYF. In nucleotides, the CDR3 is TGCGCCAGCAGCCAAGCCGGTGGACGGGGGATTTCTGGAAACACCATATATTTT.